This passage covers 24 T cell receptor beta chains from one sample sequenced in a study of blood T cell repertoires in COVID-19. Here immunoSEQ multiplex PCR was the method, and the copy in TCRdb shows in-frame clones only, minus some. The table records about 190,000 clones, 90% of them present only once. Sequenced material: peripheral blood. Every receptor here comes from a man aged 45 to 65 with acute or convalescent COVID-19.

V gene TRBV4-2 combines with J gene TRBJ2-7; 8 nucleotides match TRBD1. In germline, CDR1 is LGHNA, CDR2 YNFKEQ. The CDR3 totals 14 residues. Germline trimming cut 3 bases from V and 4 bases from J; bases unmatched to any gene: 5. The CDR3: CASSHDRGPYEQYF. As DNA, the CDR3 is TGTGCCAGCAGCCACGACAGGGGCCCTTACGAGCAGTACTTC.

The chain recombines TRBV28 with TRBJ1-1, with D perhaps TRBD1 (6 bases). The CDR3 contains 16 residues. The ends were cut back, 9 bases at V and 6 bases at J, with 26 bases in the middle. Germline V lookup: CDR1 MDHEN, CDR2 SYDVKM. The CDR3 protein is CARGKMGAPYRAEAFF. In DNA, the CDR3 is TGTGCCAGGGGTAAAATGGGGGCGCCTTATCGGGCTGAAGCTTTCTTT. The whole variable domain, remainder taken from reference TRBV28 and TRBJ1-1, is DVKVTQSSRYLVKRTGEKVFLECVQDMDHENMFWYRQDPGLGLRLIYFSYDVKMKEKGDIPEGYSVSREKKERFSLILESASTNQTSMYLCARGKMGAPYRAEAFFGQGTRLTVV.

Here the CDR3 DNA reads TGTGCCAGCAGCAGCAGGGACAGCGACTACACTGAAGCTTTCTTT. Translating it yields CASSSRDSDYTEAFF. V usage is TRBV7-9 and J usage is TRBJ1-1; the match to TRBD1 covers 7 bases. The CDR3 contains 15 residues. Losses at the gene ends were 5 bases for V and 3 bases for J; bases not matched to a gene: 9. From germline, CDR1 is SEHNR and CDR2 FQNEAQ (reference sequence).

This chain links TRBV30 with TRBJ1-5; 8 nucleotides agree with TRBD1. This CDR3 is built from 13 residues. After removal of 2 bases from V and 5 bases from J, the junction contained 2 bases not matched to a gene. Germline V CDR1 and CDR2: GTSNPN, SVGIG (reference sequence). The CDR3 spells CAWSTGGDQPQHF. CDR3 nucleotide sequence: TGTGCCTGGAGTACAGGGGGAGATCAGCCCCAGCATTTT.

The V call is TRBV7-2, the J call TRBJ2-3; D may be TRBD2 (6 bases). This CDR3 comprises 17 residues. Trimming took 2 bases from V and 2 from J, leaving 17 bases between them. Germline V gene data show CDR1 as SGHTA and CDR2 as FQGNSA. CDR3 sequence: CASSLRGQAGPTDTQYF. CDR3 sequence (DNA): TGTGCCAGCAGCTTAAGAGGCCAGGCGGGGCCCACAGATACGCAGTATTTT.

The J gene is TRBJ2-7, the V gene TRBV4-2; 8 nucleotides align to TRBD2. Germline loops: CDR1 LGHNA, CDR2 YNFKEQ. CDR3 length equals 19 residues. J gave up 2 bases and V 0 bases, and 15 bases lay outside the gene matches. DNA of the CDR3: TGTGCCAGCAGCCAAGATTGGGGGTTGTCGGCGGGAGGTCCCTACGAGCAGTACTTC. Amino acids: CASSQDWGLSAGGPYEQYF.

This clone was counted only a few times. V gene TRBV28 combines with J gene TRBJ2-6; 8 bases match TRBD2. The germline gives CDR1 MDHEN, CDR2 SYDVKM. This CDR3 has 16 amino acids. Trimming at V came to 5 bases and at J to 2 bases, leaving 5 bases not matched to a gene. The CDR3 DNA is TGTGCCAGCAGTACCCCCGGGAGGGCTGGGGCCAACGTCCTGACTTTC. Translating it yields CASSTPGRAGANVLTF.

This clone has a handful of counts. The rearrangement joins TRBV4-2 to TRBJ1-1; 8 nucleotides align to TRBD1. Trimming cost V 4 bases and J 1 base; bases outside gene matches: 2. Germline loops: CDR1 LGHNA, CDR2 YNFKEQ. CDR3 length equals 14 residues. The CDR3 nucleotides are TGTGCCAGCAGCCGGACAGGGCAGAACACTGAAGCTTTCTTT. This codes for CASSRTGQNTEAFF.

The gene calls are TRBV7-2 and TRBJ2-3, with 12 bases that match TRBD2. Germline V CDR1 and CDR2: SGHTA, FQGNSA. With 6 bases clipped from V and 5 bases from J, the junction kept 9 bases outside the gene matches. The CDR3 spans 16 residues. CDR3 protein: CASRVPSGGAGDTQYF. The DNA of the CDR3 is TGTGCCAGCAGGGTGCCTAGCGGGGGGGCAGGAGATACGCAGTATTTT.

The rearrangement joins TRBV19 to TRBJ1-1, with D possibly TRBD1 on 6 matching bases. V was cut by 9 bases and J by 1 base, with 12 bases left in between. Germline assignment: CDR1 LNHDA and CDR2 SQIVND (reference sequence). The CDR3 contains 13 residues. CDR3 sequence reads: CASRDTRNTEAFF. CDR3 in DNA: TGTGCCAGCCGGGACACTAGGAACACTGAAGCTTTCTTT. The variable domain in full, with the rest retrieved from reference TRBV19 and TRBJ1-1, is DGGITQSPKYLFRKEGQNVTLSCEQNLNHDAMYWYRQDPGQGLRLIYYSQIVNDFQKGDIAEGYSVSREKKESFPLTVTSAQKNPTAFYLCASRDTRNTEAFFGQGTRLTVV.

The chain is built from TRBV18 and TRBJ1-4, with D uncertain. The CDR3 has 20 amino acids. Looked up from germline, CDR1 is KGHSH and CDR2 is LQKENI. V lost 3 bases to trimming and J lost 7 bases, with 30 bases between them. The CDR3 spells CASSPFGLTHSGEPSEKLFF. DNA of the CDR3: TGTGCCAGCTCACCTTTTGGGTTAACCCACTCGGGTGAACCTAGTGAAAAACTGTTTTTT.

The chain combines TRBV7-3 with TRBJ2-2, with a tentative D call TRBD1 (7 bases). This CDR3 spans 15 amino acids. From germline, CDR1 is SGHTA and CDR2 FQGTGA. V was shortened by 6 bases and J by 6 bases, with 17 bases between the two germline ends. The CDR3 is CASSQGGGDAGELFF. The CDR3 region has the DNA TGTGCCAGCAGTCAGGGGGGCGGAGACGCCGGGGAGCTGTTTTTT.

The CDR3 sequence: CASEGGNTDTQYF. The CDR3 nucleotides read TGTGCCAGCGAAGGGGGCAACACAGATACGCAGTATTTT. The gene calls are TRBV12-3 or TRBV12-4 and TRBJ2-3; 7 positions agree with TRBD1. This CDR3 spans 13 amino acids. V shed 8 bases and J 2 bases; nucleotides not matched to a gene: 4.

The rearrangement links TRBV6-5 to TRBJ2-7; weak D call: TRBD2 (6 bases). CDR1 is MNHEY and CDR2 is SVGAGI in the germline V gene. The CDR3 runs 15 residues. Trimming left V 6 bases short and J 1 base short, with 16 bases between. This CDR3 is CASRPEGSGSYEQYF. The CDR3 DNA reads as TGTGCCAGCAGGCCTGAGGGTAGCGGATCCTACGAGCAGTACTTC.

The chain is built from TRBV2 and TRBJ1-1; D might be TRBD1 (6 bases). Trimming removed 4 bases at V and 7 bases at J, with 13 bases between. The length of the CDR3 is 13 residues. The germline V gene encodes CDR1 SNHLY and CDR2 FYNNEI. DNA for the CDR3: TGTGCCAGCAGTGGCGACAGGCAGGGTGAAGCTTTCTTT. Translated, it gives CASSGDRQGEAFF. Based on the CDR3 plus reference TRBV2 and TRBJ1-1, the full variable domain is EPEVTQTPSHQVTQMGQEVILRCVPISNHLYFYWYRQILGQKVEFLVSFYNNEISEKSEIFDDQFSVERPDGSNFTLKIRSTKLEDSAMYFCASSGDRQGEAFFGQGTRLTVV.

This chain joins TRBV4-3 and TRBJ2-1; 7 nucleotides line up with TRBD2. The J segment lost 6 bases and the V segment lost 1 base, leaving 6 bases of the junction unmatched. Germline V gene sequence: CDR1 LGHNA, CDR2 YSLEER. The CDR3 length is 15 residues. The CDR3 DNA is TGCGCCAGCAGCCAAGGAGGGAGGGGACGCAATGAGCAGTTCTTC. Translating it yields CASSQGGRGRNEQFF.

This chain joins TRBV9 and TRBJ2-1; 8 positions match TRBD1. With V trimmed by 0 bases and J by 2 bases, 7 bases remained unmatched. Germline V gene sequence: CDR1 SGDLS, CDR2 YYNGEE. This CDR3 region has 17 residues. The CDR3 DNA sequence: TGTGCCAGCAGCGTAGAATCAGGGGGCCGTGCCTACAATGAGCAGTTCTTC. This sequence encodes CASSVESGGRAYNEQFF.

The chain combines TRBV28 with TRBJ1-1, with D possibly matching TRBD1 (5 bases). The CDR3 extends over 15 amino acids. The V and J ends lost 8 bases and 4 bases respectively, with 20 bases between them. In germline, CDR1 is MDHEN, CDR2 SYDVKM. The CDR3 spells CASPSAGGVSTEAFF. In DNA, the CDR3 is TGTGCCAGCCCCTCGGCCGGGGGGGTGTCCACTGAAGCTTTCTTT.

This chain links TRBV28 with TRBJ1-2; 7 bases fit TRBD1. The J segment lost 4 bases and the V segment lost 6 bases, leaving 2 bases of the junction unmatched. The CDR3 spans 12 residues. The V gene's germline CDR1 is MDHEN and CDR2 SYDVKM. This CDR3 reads CASRQGTYGYTF. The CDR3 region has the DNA TGTGCCAGCAGACAGGGGACCTATGGCTACACCTTC.

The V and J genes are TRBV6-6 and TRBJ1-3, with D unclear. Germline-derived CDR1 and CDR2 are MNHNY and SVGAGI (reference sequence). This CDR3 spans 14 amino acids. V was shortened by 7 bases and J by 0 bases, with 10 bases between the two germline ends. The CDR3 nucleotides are TGTGCCAGCAAAAAGGAGAACTCTGGAAACACCATATATTTT. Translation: CASKKENSGNTIYF.

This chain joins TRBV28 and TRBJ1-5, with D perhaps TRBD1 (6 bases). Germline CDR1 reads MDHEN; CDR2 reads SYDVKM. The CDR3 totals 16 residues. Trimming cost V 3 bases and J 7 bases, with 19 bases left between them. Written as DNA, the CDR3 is TGTGCCAGCAGTTTGGGAGGGGGGGCGAATTGGCAGCCCCAGCATTTT. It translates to CASSLGGGANWQPQHF.

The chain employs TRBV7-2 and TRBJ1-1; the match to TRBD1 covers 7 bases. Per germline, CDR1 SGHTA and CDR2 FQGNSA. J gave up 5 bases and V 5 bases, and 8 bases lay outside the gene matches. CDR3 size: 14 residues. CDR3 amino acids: CASSPRQGGTEAFF. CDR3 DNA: TGTGCCAGCAGCCCTAGACAGGGTGGAACTGAAGCTTTCTTT.

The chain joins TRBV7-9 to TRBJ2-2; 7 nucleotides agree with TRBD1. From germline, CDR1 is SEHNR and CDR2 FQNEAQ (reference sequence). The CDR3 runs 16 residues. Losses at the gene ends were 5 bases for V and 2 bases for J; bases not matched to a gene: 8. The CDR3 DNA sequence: TGTGCCAGCAGCGTGGACAGGATTATTAACACCGGGGAGCTGTTTTTT. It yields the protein CASSVDRIINTGELFF.

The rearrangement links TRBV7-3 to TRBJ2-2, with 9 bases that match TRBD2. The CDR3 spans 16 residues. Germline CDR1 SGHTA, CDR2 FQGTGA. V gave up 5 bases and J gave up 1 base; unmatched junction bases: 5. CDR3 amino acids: CASSRRLAVNTGELFF. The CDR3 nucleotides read TGTGCCAGCAGCAGGAGACTAGCGGTGAACACCGGGGAGCTGTTTTTT.